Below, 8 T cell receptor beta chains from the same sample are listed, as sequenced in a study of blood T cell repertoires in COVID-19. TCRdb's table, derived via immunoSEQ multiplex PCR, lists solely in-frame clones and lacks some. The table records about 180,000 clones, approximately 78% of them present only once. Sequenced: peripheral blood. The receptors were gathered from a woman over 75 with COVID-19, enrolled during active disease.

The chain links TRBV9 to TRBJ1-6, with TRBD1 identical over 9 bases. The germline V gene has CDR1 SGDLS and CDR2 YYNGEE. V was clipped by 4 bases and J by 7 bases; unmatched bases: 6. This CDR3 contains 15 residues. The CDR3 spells CASSSRDRVNSPLHF. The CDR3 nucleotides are TGTGCCAGCAGCTCGCGGGACAGGGTAAATTCACCCCTCCACTTT.

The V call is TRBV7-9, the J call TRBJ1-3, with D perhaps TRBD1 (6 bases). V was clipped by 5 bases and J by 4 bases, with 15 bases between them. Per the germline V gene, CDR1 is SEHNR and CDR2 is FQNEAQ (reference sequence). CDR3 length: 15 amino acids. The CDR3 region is CASSPRQVSGNTIYF. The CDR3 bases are TGTGCCAGCAGCCCTCGACAGGTCTCCGGAAACACCATATATTTT.

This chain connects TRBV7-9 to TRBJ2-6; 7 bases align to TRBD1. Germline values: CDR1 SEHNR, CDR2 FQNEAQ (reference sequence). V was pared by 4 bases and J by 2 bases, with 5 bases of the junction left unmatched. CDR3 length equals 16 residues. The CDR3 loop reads CASSSGQAAGANVLTF. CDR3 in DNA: TGTGCCAGCAGCTCAGGACAGGCTGCTGGGGCCAACGTCCTGACTTTC.

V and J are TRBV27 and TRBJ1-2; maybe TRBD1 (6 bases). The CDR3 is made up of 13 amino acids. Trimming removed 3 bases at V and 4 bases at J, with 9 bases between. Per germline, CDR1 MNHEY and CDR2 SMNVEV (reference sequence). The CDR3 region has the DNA TGTGCCAGCAGTTTGACAGGCTTCTATGGCTACACCTTC. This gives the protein CASSLTGFYGYTF.

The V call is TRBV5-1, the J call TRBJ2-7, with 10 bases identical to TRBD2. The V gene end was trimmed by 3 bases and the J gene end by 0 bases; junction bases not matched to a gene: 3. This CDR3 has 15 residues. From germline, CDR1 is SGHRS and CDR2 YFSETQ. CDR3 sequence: CASSWGLAPSYEQYF. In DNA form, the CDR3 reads TGCGCCAGCAGCTGGGGACTAGCGCCCTCCTACGAGCAGTACTTC.

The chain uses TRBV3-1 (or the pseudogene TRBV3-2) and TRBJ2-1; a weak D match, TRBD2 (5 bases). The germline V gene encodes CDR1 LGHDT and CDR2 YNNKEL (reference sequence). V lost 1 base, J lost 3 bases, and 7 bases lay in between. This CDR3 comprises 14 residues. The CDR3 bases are TGTGCCAGCAGCCAAGTCGGAGGCTACAATGAGCAGTTCTTC. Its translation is CASSQVGGYNEQFF.

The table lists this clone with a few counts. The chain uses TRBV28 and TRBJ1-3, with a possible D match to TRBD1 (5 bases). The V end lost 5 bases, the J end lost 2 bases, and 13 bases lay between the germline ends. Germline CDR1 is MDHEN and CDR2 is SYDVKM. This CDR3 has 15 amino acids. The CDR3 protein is CASSPLRDTGNTIYF. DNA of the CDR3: TGTGCCAGCAGTCCACTCAGGGATACTGGAAACACCATATATTTT.

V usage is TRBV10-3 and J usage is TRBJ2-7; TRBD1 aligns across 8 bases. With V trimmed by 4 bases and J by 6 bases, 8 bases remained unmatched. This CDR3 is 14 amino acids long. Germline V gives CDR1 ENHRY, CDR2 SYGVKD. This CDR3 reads CAISGYRGKGEQYF. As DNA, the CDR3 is TGTGCCATCAGTGGATACAGGGGGAAAGGCGAGCAGTACTTC.